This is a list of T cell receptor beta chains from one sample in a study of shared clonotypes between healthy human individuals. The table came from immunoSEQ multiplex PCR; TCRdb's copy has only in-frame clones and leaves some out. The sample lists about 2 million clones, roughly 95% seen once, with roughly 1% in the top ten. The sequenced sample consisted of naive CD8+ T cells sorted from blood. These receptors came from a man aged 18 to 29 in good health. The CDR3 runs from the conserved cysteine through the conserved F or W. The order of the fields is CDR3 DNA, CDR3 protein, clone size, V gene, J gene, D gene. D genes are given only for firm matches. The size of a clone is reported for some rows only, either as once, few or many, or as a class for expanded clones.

TGTGCCAGTGAGGGCGGAGGGGTCAATCAGCCCCAGCATTTT	CASEGGGVNQPQHF	once	TRBV28	TRBJ1-5	NA
TGTGCCATCAGTGAGCCGGGACAGCTGGAGACCCAGTACTTC	CAISEPGQLETQYF	NA	TRBV10-3	TRBJ2-5	TRBD1
TGTGCCAGCCGGGGGATGCTACGGGGGACCCAAGAGACCCAGTACTTC	CASRGMLRGTQETQYF	NA	TRBV27	TRBJ2-5	NA
TGTGCCATCAGTGAGTCGGGGACATCTTACGAGCAGTACTTC	CAISESGTSYEQYF	NA	TRBV10-3	TRBJ2-7	NA
TGTGCCAGCAGCTTAGGGGCAGATACCCTATGGGACAATGAGCAGTTCTTC	CASSLGADTLWDNEQFF	NA	TRBV11-2	TRBJ2-1	NA
TGTGCCAGCAGCTTCCCGGGACAGGGGATGGCAGATACGCAGTATTTT	CASSFPGQGMADTQYF	NA	TRBV7-8	TRBJ2-3	TRBD1
TGTGCCAGCAGCACCCCCAACAATGAGCAGTTCTTC	CASSTPNNEQFF	NA	TRBV5-5	TRBJ2-1	NA
TGCGCCAGCAGCCAATTTTCACCGGGACAGGGGGAAAACATTCAGTACTTC	CASSQFSPGQGENIQYF	NA	TRBV4-1	TRBJ2-4	TRBD1
TGTGCCAGCAGCTTGGTACCGGGGCCCGGTCAGCCCCAGCATTTT	CASSLVPGPGQPQHF	NA	TRBV5-4	TRBJ1-5	NA
TGTGCCAGTAGTACCCAAGCGAGCATGGGGACGAATGAGCAGTTCTTC	CASSTQASMGTNEQFF	NA	TRBV19	TRBJ2-1	NA
TGCGCCCGTACTCAAGAGAAGTTACCTAAGTACTTC	CARTQEKLPKYF	NA	TRBV10-1	TRBJ2-7	NA
TGTGCCAGCAGCCATAATCTTCGACAGGCAGATACGCAGTATTTT	CASSHNLRQADTQYF	NA	TRBV7-9	TRBJ2-3	NA
TGTGCCAGTAGTATTGTGAACTTCGACAATGAGCAGTTCTTC	CASSIVNFDNEQFF	NA	TRBV19	TRBJ2-1	NA
TGTGCCATTTATGACAGGGTAAGCCCCTACGAGCAGTACTTC	CAIYDRVSPYEQYF	NA	TRBV5-4	TRBJ2-7	TRBD1
TGTGCCAGCAGCTTAGTGGGTGGCGGGGGGGCCGAGCAGTACTTC	CASSLVGGGGAEQYF	NA	TRBV7-2	TRBJ2-7	TRBD2
TGTGCCAGCAGCTTGAGCGAGGAGACCCAGTACTTC	CASSLSEETQYF	NA	TRBV7-8	TRBJ2-5	NA
TGTGCCAGCAGTTCCCGACAAGACACTGAAGCTTTCTTT	CASSSRQDTEAFF	NA	TRBV27	TRBJ1-1	NA
TGCAGTGCTAGTCTCAATGAGCAGTTCTTC	CSASLNEQFF	NA	TRBV20-1	TRBJ2-1	NA
TGTGCCAGCAGCTCGAGGACAGGGACATCCTACAATGAGCAGTTCTTC	CASSSRTGTSYNEQFF	NA	TRBV13	TRBJ2-1	TRBD1
TGTGTGACGACGGGGGGCCTGAACACTGAAGCTTTCTTT	CVTTGGLNTEAFF	NA	TRBV6-5	TRBJ1-1	NA
TGTGCCTCAACCCCCACAGCGGGGGGATACACCGGGGAGCTGTTTTTT	CASTPTAGGYTGELFF	NA	TRBV10-3	TRBJ2-2	TRBD2
TGCGCCAGCAGCTTGTTAGGGGAGACCCAGTACTTC	CASSLLGETQYF	NA	TRBV5-1	TRBJ2-5	NA
TGCGCCAGCAGTGTATCGATATTGAGCCCTACGGGGAAGTACTTC	CASSVSILSPTGKYF	NA	TRBV10-2	TRBJ2-5	NA
TGCGCCAGCAGCCGCGGACTAGCAAACGATGAGCAGTTCTTC	CASSRGLANDEQFF	NA	TRBV4-1	TRBJ2-1	TRBD2
TGTGCCAGCAGTTACTCGGCGGGGCCGGCGCAGTTCTTC	CASSYSAGPAQFF	NA	TRBV6-5	TRBJ2-1	NA
TGTGCCATCAGTGAGCTCTGGGGGAGCACAGATACGCAGTATTTT	CAISELWGSTDTQYF	NA	TRBV10-3	TRBJ2-3	NA
TGTGCCAGCAGTTTAATGGGTCCGTATAATTCACCCCTCCACTTT	CASSLMGPYNSPLHF	NA	TRBV6-5	TRBJ1-6	NA
TGCGCCAGCAGGAGACAGGGCTTCACAGATACGCAGTATTTT	CASRRQGFTDTQYF	NA	TRBV10-2	TRBJ2-3	TRBD1